Here is one T cell receptor beta chain with its context. What it recognizes is unknown. This sample is part of a study of T cell clonotyping in hematopoietic cell transplantation. Broader study findings: CD4 and CD8 repertoire contributions could not be separated without sorting.

Here immunoSEQ multiplex PCR was the method, and the copy in TCRdb shows in-frame clones only, minus some. The sample holds about 16,000 clones, approximately 60% seen once. The CDR3 is 16 residues long. From germline, CDR1 is SGHNT and CDR2 YYREEE (reference sequence). Trimming removed 5 bases from V and 4 bases from J; junction bases left unmatched: 12. This specimen was PBMCs, taken 30 days after allogeneic stem cell transplant. This clonotype originated in a male patient aged 50 or older who had an allogeneic stem cell transplant from an unrelated donor, so T cells may come from the graft donor. Some clones in this sample may be carry-over from other donors' samples. The rearrangement links TRBV5-4 to TRBJ1-2, with 9 bases aligning to TRBD1. The CDR3 DNA reads as TGTGCCAGCAGTGGAAACTCCGGGACAGGGACCTATGGCTACACCTTC. This codes for CASSGNSGTGTYGYTF.